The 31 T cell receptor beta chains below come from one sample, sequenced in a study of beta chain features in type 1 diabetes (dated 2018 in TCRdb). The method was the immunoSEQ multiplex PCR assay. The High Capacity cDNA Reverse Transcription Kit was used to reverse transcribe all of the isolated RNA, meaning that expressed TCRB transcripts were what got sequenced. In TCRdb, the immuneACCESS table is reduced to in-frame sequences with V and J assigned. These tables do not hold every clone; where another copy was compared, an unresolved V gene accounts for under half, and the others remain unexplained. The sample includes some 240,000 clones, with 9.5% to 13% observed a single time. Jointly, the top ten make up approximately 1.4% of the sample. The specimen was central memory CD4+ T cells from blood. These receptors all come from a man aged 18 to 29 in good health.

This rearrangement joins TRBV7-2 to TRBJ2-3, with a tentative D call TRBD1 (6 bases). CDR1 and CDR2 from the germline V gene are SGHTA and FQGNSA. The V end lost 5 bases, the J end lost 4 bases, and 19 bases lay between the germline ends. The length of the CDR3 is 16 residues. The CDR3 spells CASSQDGTKRADTQYF. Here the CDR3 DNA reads TGTGCCAGCAGCCAAGACGGGACAAAGAGAGCAGATACGCAGTATTTT.

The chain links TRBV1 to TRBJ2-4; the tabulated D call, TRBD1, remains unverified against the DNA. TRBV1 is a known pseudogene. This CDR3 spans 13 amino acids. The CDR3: CTSSQPTGGQEYF. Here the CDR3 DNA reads TGCACCAGCAGCCAACCGACAGGGGGCCAGGAGTACTTC.

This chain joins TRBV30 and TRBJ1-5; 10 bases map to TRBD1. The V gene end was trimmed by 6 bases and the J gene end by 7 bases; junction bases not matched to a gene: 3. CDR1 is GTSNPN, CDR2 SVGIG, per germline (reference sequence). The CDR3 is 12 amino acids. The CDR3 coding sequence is TGTGCCTGCGGACAGGGGGAACAGCCCCAGCATTTT. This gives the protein CACGQGEQPQHF.

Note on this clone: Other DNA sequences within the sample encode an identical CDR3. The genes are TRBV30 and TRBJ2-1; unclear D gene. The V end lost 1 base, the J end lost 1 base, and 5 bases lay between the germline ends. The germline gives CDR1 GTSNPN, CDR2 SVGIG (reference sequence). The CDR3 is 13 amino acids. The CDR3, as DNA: TGTGCCTGGAGTGAGGATTCCTACAATGAGCAGTTCTTC. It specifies CAWSEDSYNEQFF.

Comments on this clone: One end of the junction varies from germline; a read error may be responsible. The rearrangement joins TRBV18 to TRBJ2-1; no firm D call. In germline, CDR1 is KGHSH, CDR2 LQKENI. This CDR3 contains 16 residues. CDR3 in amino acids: CASSPFVIDTSTAILF. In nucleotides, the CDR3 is TGTGCCAGCTCACCATTCGTAATAGACACATCGACGGCAATTCTCTTC.

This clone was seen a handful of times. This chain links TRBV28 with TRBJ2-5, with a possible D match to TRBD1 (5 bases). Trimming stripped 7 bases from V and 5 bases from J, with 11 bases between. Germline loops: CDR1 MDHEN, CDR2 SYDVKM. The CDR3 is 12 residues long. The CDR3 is CASKGSGETQYF. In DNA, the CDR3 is TGTGCCAGCAAGGGGTCGGGTGAGACCCAGTACTTC. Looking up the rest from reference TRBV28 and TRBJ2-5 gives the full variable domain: DVKVTQSSRYLVKRTGEKVFLECVQDMDHENMFWYRQDPGLGLRLIYFSYDVKMKEKGDIPEGYSVSREKKERFSLILESASTNQTSMYLCASKGSGETQYFGPGTRLLVL.

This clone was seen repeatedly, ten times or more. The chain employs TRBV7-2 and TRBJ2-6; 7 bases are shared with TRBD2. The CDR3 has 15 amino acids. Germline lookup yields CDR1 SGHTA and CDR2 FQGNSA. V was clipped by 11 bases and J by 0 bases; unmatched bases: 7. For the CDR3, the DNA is TGTGCCGTAAGCGGGACCGGCTCTGGGGCCAACGTCCTGACTTTC. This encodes CAVSGTGSGANVLTF.

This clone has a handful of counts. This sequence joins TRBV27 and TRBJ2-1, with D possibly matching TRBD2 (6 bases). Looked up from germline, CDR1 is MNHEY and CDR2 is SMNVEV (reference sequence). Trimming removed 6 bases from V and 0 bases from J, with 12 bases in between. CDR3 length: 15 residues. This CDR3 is CASRMAGPSYNEQFF. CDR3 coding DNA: TGTGCCAGCAGGATGGCGGGACCCTCCTACAATGAGCAGTTCTTC.

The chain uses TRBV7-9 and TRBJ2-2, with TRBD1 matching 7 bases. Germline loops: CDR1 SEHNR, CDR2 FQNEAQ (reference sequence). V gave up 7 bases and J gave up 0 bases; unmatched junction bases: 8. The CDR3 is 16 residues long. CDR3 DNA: TGTGCCAGCAACCCTCGGGACAGTACGAACACCGGGGAGCTGTTTTTT. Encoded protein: CASNPRDSTNTGELFF.

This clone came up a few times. DNA of the CDR3: TGTGCCAGTAGTATGGGCCGTGACCAAGAGACCCAGTACTTC. Its protein is CASSMGRDQETQYF. The chain joins TRBV19 to TRBJ2-5, with D hard to call. The CDR3 is 14 amino acids. V was cut by 3 bases and J by 0 bases, with 8 bases left in between. The germline gives CDR1 LNHDA, CDR2 SQIVND (reference sequence).

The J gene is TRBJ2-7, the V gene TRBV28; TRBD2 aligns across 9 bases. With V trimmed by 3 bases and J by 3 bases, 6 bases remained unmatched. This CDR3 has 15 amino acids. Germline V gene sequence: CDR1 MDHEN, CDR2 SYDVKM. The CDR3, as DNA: TGTGCCAGCAGTTTTTATAGCGGGAGAAACTACGAGCAGTACTTC. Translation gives CASSFYSGRNYEQYF. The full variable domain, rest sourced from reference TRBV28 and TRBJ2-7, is DVKVTQSSRYLVKRTGEKVFLECVQDMDHENMFWYRQDPGLGLRLIYFSYDVKMKEKGDIPEGYSVSREKKERFSLILESASTNQTSMYLCASSFYSGRNYEQYFGPGTRLTVT.

As DNA, the CDR3 is TGTGCCAGCCCCTTGCCGGACACCGGGGAGCTGTTTTTT. Protein product: CASPLPDTGELFF. The chain links TRBV6-6 to TRBJ2-2, with D hard to call. Trimming took off 8 bases at V and 3 bases at J, with 10 bases between the two ends. CDR1 is MNHNY, CDR2 SVGAGI, per germline (reference sequence). The CDR3 length is 13 residues.

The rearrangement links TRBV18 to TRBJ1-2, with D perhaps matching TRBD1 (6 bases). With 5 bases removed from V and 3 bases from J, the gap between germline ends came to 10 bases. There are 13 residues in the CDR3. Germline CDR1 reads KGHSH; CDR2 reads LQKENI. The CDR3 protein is CASSTGLYYGYTF. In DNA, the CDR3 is TGTGCCAGCTCAACAGGGTTATACTATGGCTACACCTTC.

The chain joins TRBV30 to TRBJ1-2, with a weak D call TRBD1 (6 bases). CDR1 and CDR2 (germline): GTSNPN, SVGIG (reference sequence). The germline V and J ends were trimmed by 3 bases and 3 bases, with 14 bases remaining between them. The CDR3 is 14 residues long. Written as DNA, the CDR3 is TGTGCCTGGAGCCCGGGGGCAGGATACTATGGCTACACCTTC. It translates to CAWSPGAGYYGYTF. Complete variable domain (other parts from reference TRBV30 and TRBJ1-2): SQTIHQWPATLVQPVGSPLSLECTVEGTSNPNLYWYRQAAGRGLQLLFYSVGIGQISSEVPQNLSASRPQDRQFILSSKKLLLSDSGFYLCAWSPGAGYYGYTFGSGTRLTVV.

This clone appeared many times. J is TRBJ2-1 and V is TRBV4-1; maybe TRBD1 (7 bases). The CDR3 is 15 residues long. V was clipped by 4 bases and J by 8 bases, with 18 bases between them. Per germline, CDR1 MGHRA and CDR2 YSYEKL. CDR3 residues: CASSLAGGGRYEQFF. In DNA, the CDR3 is TGCGCCAGCAGCCTTGCAGGGGGAGGTCGTTATGAGCAGTTCTTC.

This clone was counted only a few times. CDR3 sequence: CASSASGDTGARSQETQYF. DNA of the CDR3: TGTGCCAGCAGCGCCAGTGGGGACACAGGAGCACGATCTCAAGAGACCCAGTACTTC. The V call is TRBV9, the J call TRBJ2-5; a weak D match, TRBD1 (6 bases). From germline, CDR1 is SGDLS and CDR2 YYNGEE. V lost 3 bases and J lost 2, with 26 bases in between. CDR3 length: 19 amino acids.

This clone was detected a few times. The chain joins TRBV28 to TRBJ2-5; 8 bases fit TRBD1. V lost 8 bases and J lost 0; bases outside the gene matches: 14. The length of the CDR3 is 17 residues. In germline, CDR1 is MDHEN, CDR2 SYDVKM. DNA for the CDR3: TGTGCCAGCTTAAGTTTGGGGACAGGAAATTACCAAGAGACCCAGTACTTC. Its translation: CASLSLGTGNYQETQYF.

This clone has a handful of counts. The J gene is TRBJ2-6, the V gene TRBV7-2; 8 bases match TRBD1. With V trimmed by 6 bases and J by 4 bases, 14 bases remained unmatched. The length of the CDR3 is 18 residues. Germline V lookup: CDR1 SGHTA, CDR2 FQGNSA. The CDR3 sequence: CASRTAWTGTQGANVLTF. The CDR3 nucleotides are TGTGCCAGCAGAACAGCGTGGACAGGGACACAAGGGGCCAACGTCCTGACTTTC.

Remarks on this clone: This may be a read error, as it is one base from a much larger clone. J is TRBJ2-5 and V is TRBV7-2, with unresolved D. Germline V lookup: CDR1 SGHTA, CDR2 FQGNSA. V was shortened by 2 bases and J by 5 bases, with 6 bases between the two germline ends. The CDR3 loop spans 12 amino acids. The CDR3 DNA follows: TGTGCCAGCAGCTTAAAACGGGAGACCCAGTACTTC. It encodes CASSLKRETQYF. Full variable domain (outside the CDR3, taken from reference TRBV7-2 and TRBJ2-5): GAGVSQSPSNKVTEKGKDVELRCDPISGHTALYWYRQSLGQGLEFLIYFQGNSAPDKSGLPSDRFSAERTGGSVSTLTIQRTQQEDSAVYLCASSLKRETQYFGPGTRLLVL.

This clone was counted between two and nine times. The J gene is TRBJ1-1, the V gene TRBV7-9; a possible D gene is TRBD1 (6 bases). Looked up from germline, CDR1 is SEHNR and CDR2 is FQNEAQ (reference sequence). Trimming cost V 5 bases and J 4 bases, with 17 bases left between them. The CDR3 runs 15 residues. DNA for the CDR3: TGTGCCAGCAGCCCCCTCGTACAGGGTTTCACTGAAGCTTTCTTT. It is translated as CASSPLVQGFTEAFF. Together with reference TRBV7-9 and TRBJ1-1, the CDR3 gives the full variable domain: DTGVSQNPRHKITKRGQNVTFRCDPISEHNRLYWYRQTLGQGPEFLTYFQNEAQLEKSRLLSDRFSAERPKGSFSTLEIQRTEQGDSAMYLCASSPLVQGFTEAFFGQGTRLTVV.

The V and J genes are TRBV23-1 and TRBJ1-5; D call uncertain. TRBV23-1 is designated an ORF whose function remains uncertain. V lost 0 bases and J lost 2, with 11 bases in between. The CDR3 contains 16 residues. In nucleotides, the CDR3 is TGCGCCAGCAGTCAATCCCCGGATAAGGGCAATCAGCCCCAGCATTTT. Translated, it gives CASSQSPDKGNQPQHF.

The CDR3 here is CASSEQTGGNEQFF. CDR3 coding DNA: TGTGCCAGCAGTGAGCAGACAGGGGGCAATGAGCAGTTCTTC. The rearrangement joins TRBV2 to TRBJ2-1, with 9 positions matching TRBD1. V lost 3 bases, J lost 6 bases, and 3 bases stayed unmatched. This CDR3 is built from 14 residues. CDR1 and CDR2 from the germline V gene are SNHLY and FYNNEI.

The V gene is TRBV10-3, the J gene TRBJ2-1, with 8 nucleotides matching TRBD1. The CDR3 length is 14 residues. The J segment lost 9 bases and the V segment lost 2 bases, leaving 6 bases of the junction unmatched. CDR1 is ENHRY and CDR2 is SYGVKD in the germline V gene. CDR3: CAISEGDRFSEQFF. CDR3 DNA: TGTGCCATCAGTGAGGGGGACAGGTTCTCTGAGCAGTTCTTC.

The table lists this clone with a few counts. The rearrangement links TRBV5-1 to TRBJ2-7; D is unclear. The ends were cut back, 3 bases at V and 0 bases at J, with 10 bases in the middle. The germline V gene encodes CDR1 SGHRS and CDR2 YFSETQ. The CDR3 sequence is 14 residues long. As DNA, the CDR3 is TGCGCCAGCAGCTCCTCACAGCACTCCTACGAGCAGTACTTC. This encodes CASSSSQHSYEQYF.

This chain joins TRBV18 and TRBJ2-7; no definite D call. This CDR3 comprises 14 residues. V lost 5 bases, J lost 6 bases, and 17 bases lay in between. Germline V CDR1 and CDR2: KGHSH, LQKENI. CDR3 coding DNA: TGTGCCAGCTCATTCCAGACAAGGGCCGCCGAGCAGTACTTC. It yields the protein CASSFQTRAAEQYF.

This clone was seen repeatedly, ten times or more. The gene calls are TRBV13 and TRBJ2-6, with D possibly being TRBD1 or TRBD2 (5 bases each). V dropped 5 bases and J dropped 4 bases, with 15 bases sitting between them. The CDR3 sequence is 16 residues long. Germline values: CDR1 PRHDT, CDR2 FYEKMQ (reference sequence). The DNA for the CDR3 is TGTGCCAGCAGCCCCGGAAGTGGGGACGGGGCCAACGTCCTGACTTTC. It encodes CASSPGSGDGANVLTF.

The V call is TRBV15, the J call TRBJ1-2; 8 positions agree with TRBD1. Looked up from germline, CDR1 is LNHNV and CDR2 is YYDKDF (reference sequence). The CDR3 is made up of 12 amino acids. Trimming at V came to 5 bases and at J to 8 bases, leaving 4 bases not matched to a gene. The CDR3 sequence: CATSGRGRGYTF. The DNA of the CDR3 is TGTGCCACCAGCGGCAGGGGGCGAGGCTACACCTTC.

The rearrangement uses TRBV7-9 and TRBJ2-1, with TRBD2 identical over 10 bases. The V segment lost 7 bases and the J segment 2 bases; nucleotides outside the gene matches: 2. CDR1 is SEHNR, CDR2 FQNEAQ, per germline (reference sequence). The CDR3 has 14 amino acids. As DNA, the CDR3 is TGTGCCAGCATCGGGACTAGCGCCTACAATGAGCAGTTCTTC. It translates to CASIGTSAYNEQFF.

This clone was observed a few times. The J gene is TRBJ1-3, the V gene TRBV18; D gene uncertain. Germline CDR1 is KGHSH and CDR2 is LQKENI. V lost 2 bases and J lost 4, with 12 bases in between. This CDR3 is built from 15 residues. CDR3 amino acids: CASSPFELTGNTIYF. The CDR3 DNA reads TGTGCCAGCTCACCATTTGAACTGACGGGAAACACCATATATTTT.

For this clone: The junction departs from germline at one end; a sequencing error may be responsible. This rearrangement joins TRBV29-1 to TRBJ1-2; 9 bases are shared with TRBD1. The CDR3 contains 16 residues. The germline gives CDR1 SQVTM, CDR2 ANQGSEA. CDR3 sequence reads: CRVARDRATLGDGYTF. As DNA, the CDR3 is TGCAGAGTTGCAAGGGACAGGGCCACCTTAGGTGATGGCTACACCTTC.

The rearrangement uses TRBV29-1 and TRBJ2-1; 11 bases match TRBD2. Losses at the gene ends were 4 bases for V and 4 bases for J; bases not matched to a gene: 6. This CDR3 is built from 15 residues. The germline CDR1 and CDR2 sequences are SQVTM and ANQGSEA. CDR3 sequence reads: CSVGGGTSGYNEQFF. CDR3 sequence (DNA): TGCAGCGTTGGAGGGGGGACTAGCGGTTACAATGAGCAGTTCTTC.